One sample yielded the 22 T cell receptor beta chains listed below, sequenced in a study of cytomegalovirus exposure and HLA in healthy donors. Only in-frame clones appear in the TCRdb table, and some are missing; sequencing was by immunoSEQ multiplex PCR. The sample lists 150,000 or so clones; 89% were seen once. The sequenced sample was PBMCs. The source is a woman aged 18-29 years in good health and CMV-seropositive.

This clone was seen only once. The genes are TRBV6-1 and TRBJ2-7, with TRBD1 matching 7 bases. Germline V lookup: CDR1 MNHNS, CDR2 SASEGT. CDR3 length: 16 residues. With 4 bases clipped from V and 4 bases from J, the junction kept 13 bases outside the gene matches. Written as DNA, the CDR3 is TGTGCCAGCAGTGGAAACGTGGAACAGGGGTCATACGAGCAGTACTTC. It is translated as CASSGNVEQGSYEQYF.

The chain links TRBV2 to TRBJ2-7, with D perhaps matching TRBD1 (6 bases). The CDR3 contains 13 residues. Germline V lookup: CDR1 SNHLY, CDR2 FYNNEI. V shed 9 bases and J shed 3 bases, with 15 bases lying between them. DNA for the CDR3: TGTGCCAGTTTGGCAGGGGTTCACTACGAGCAGTACTTC. It is translated as CASLAGVHYEQYF.

The chain has TRBV4-2 and TRBJ2-3, with a weak D call TRBD2 (7 bases). The CDR3 loop spans 16 amino acids. V was cut by 4 bases and J by 3 bases, with 17 bases left in between. Per the germline V gene, CDR1 is LGHNA and CDR2 is YNFKEQ. The CDR3: CASSPLRGAGTDTQYF. CDR3 nucleotides: TGTGCCAGCAGCCCGCTTCGGGGGGCCGGGACAGATACGCAGTATTTT.

This chain connects TRBV7-9 to TRBJ1-5, with TRBD1 identical over 9 bases. CDR1 is SEHNR and CDR2 is FQNEAQ in the germline V gene (reference sequence). V lost 5 bases, J lost 7 bases, and 12 bases stayed unmatched. The CDR3 sequence is 16 residues long. The CDR3 is CASSPPGTGNDQPQHF. The CDR3 nucleotides read TGTGCCAGCAGCCCCCCCGGGACAGGGAATGACCAGCCCCAGCATTTT.

This clone is a singleton in its sample. The J gene is TRBJ2-7, the V gene TRBV5-6, with 9 bases lining up with TRBD1. J gave up 5 bases and V 4 bases, and 7 bases lay outside the gene matches. This CDR3 has 14 amino acids. Germline CDR1 reads SGHDT; CDR2 reads YYEEEE. CDR3 DNA: TGTGCCAGCAGCCCCGGGACAGGGCTCGACGAGCAGTACTTC. This encodes CASSPGTGLDEQYF. The entire variable domain, with the rest obtained from reference TRBV5-6 and TRBJ2-7, is as follows: DAGVTQSPTHLIKTRGQQVTLRCSPKSGHDTVSWYQQALGQGPQFIFQYYEEEERQRGNFPDRFSGHQFPNYSSELNVNALLLGDSALYLCASSPGTGLDEQYFGPGTRLTVT.

The chain joins TRBV5-1 to TRBJ2-5; D uncertain. CDR1 SGHRS and CDR2 YFSETQ come from the germline V gene. The CDR3 is made up of 14 amino acids. V lost 6 bases to trimming and J lost 2 bases, with 14 bases between them. The CDR3 nucleotides are TGCGCCAGCACCTTCCTTGGGCAGCAAGAGACCCAGTACTTC. This translates into CASTFLGQQETQYF.

The chain couples TRBV5-1 to TRBJ2-1, with 11 bases fitting TRBD2. The germline gives CDR1 SGHRS, CDR2 YFSETQ. The junction had 5 bases not matched to a gene; V was cut back by 4 bases and J by 2 bases. The CDR3 is 16 residues long. The DNA for the CDR3 is TGCGCCAGCAGCAGGAGTAGCGGGGGGGCCTACAATGAGCAGTTCTTC. This gives the protein CASSRSSGGAYNEQFF.

The chain is built from TRBV6-1 and TRBJ1-1, with 7 bases fitting TRBD1. The CDR3 is 13 amino acids. Germline V gene sequence: CDR1 MNHNS, CDR2 SASEGT. V was pared by 8 bases and J by 4 bases, with 7 bases of the junction left unmatched. The CDR3 nucleotides are TGTGCCAGCCAAGGGGGCTCGGTCACTGAAGCTTTCTTT. Amino acids: CASQGGSVTEAFF.

This chain connects TRBV6-6 to TRBJ1-2, with 10 positions matching TRBD1. V gave up 6 bases and J gave up 8 bases; unmatched junction bases: 15. This CDR3 spans 16 amino acids. Germline CDR1 MNHNY, CDR2 SVGAGI (reference sequence). The CDR3 DNA is TGTGCCAGCAGCAATCATTTAGACAGGGGGCTTAAGGGCTACACCTTC. This encodes CASSNHLDRGLKGYTF.

The rearrangement uses TRBV4-2 and TRBJ2-1; 10 bases fit TRBD2. CDR1 LGHNA and CDR2 YNFKEQ come from the germline V gene. The CDR3 loop spans 16 amino acids. V lost 0 bases, J lost 9 bases, and 8 bases stayed unmatched. Here the CDR3 reads CASSQESSGGALEQFF. CDR3 DNA sequence: TGTGCCAGCAGCCAAGAATCAAGCGGGGGGGCCCTTGAGCAGTTCTTC.

The CDR3 sequence is CSVGYREHGYTF. CDR3 DNA: TGCAGCGTGGGTTACAGGGAACATGGCTACACCTTC. The chain combines TRBV29-1 with TRBJ1-2; perhaps TRBD1 as D (6 bases). V lost 6 bases and J 6 bases, leaving 14 bases between the germline ends. The CDR3 has 12 residues. The germline V gene has CDR1 SQVTM and CDR2 ANQGSEA. Looking up the rest from reference TRBV29-1 and TRBJ1-2 gives the full variable domain: SAVISQKPSRDICQRGTSLTIQCQVDSQVTMMFWYRQQPGQSLTLIATANQGSEATYESGFVIDKFPISRPNLTFSTLTVSNMSPEDSSIYLCSVGYREHGYTFGSGTRLTVV.

V and J are TRBV7-9 and TRBJ2-3, with 10 nucleotides matching TRBD2. Germline values: CDR1 SEHNR, CDR2 FQNEAQ (reference sequence). The CDR3 has 15 residues. Trimming took 8 bases from V and 2 from J; bases not matched to a gene: 7. The CDR3 coding sequence is TGTGCCAGCGCTGGTACTAGCGGGGTCACAGATACGCAGTATTTT. The encoded protein is CASAGTSGVTDTQYF. The entire variable domain, with the rest obtained from reference TRBV7-9 and TRBJ2-3, is as follows: DTGVSQNPRHKITKRGQNVTFRCDPISEHNRLYWYRQTLGQGPEFLTYFQNEAQLEKSRLLSDRFSAERPKGSFSTLEIQRTEQGDSAMYLCASAGTSGVTDTQYFGPGTRLTVL.

Written as DNA, the CDR3 is TGTGCCAGCAGCCTCCTTAATATAGGGGGAGGGACATTCGAGCGCTCCTACAATGAGCAGTTCTTC. Protein: CASSLLNIGGGTFERSYNEQFF. The rearrangement uses TRBV14 and TRBJ2-1, with D maybe TRBD2 (7 bases). CDR1 is SGHDN, CDR2 FVKESK, per germline. The CDR3 loop spans 22 amino acids. V dropped 4 bases and J dropped 0 bases, with 31 bases sitting between them. Combining the CDR3 with reference TRBV14 and TRBJ2-1 gives the whole variable domain EAGVTQFPSHSVIEKGQTVTLRCDPISGHDNLYWYRRVMGKEIKFLLHFVKESKQDESGMPNNRFLAERTGGTYSTLKVQPAELEDSGVYFCASSLLNIGGGTFERSYNEQFFGPGTRLTVL.

The CDR3 is CASSKDSPTSTDTQYF. CDR3 nucleotide sequence: TGCGCCAGCAGCAAGGACAGCCCAACTAGCACAGATACGCAGTATTTT. The rearrangement links TRBV5-1 to TRBJ2-3; D possibly corresponds to TRBD1 (6 bases). The germline V and J ends were trimmed by 4 bases and 0 bases, with 15 bases remaining between them. Germline CDR1 SGHRS, CDR2 YFSETQ. CDR3 size: 16 residues.

V usage is TRBV18 and J usage is TRBJ2-5, with 9 bases that match TRBD1. Germline V gene lookup returns CDR1 KGHSH and CDR2 LQKENI. Losses at the gene ends were 5 bases for V and 5 bases for J; bases not matched to a gene: 6. This CDR3 comprises 14 residues. The CDR3 here is CASSGGTGMETQYF. CDR3 coding DNA: TGTGCCAGCTCAGGGGGGACAGGGATGGAGACCCAGTACTTC.

The V and J genes are TRBV19 and TRBJ1-1, with 9 bases lining up with TRBD1. There are 16 residues in the CDR3. V trimming: 4 bases; J trimming: 5 bases; junction bases outside the gene matches: 11. Germline V lookup: CDR1 LNHDA, CDR2 SQIVND (reference sequence). The CDR3, as DNA: TGTGCCAGTAGTACCTCCGGGACAGGGAGTGGAACTGAAGCTTTCTTT. This sequence encodes CASSTSGTGSGTEAFF.

This chain connects TRBV10-3 to TRBJ2-7; 10 positions match TRBD2. Germline CDR1 reads ENHRY; CDR2 reads SYGVKD. The CDR3 loop spans 14 amino acids. With 4 bases clipped from V and 7 bases from J, the junction kept 7 bases outside the gene matches. The CDR3 reads CAISGLAGVEEQYF. CDR3 coding DNA: TGTGCCATCAGTGGGCTAGCGGGGGTAGAAGAGCAGTACTTC.

The chain joins TRBV2 to TRBJ2-1, with 12 bases fitting TRBD2. Trimming took 4 bases from V and 15 from J; bases not matched to a gene: 4. Germline-derived CDR1 and CDR2 are SNHLY and FYNNEI. The CDR3 sequence is 12 residues long. CDR3 in DNA: TGTGCCAGCAGTGGGACTAGCGGGGTTGGGTTCTTC. It yields the protein CASSGTSGVGFF.

The chain uses TRBV4-3 and TRBJ1-3; D perhaps matches TRBD1 (6 bases). The CDR3 loop spans 17 amino acids. CDR1 is LGHNA, CDR2 YSLEER, per germline. The ends were cut back, 0 bases at V and 0 bases at J, with 12 bases in the middle. The CDR3 nucleotides read TGCGCCAGCAGCCAAGAACGGGGGGCGGGCTCTGGAAACACCATATATTTT. This translates into CASSQERGAGSGNTIYF.

J is TRBJ1-1 and V is TRBV19; D unresolved. CDR1 and CDR2 from the germline V gene are LNHDA and SQIVND (reference sequence). V was shortened by 2 bases and J by 4 bases, with 8 bases between the two germline ends. The CDR3 sequence is 13 residues long. The CDR3: CASSISAGTEAFF. The DNA of the CDR3 is TGTGCCAGTAGTATATCCGCCGGCACTGAAGCTTTCTTT.

V and J are TRBV5-1 and TRBJ1-2; unclear D gene. This CDR3 has 14 residues. Germline V lookup: CDR1 SGHRS, CDR2 YFSETQ. The germline V and J ends were trimmed by 0 bases and 4 bases, with 10 bases remaining between them. The CDR3 nucleotides are TGCGCCAGCAGCTTGGTTGCGGCGGGCTATGGCTACACCTTC. It specifies CASSLVAAGYGYTF.

The chain links TRBV5-5 to TRBJ1-2; TRBD1 matches at 9 bases. The CDR3 spans 15 residues. V shed 0 bases and J 8 bases; nucleotides not matched to a gene: 8. CDR1 SGHKS and CDR2 YYEKEE come from the germline V gene (reference sequence). The CDR3 coding sequence is TGTGCCAGCAGCTTGGATATGCGACAGGGGGAAGGCTACACCTTC. As protein: CASSLDMRQGEGYTF. Based on the CDR3 plus reference TRBV5-5 and TRBJ1-2, the full variable domain is DAGVTQSPTHLIKTRGQQVTLRCSPISGHKSVSWYQQVLGQGPQFIFQYYEKEERGRGNFPDRFSARQFPNYSSELNVNALLLGDSALYLCASSLDMRQGEGYTFGSGTRLTVV.